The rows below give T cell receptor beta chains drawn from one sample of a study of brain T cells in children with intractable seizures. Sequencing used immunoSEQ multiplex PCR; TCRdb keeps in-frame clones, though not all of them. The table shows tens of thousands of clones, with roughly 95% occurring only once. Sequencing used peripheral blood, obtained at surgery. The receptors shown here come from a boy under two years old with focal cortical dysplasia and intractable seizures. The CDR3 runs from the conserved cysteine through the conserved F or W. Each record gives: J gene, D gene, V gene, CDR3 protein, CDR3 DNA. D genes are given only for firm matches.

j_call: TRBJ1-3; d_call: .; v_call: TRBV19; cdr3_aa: CASSISGGRNTIYF; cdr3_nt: TGTGCCAGTAGTATCTCCGGAGGAAGAAACACCATATATTTT
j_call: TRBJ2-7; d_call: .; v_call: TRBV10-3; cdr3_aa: CAIASGYEQYF; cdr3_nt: TGTGCCATCGCGTCAGGCTACGAGCAGTACTTC
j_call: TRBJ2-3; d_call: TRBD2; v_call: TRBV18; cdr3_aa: CASRPGVAGADTQYF; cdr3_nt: TGTGCCAGCCGACCCGGGGTAGCGGGGGCAGATACGCAGTATTTT
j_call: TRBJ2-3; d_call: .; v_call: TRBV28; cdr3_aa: CASSLEGSFMQYF; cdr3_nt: TGTGCCAGCAGTTTAGAGGGCAGCTTTATGCAGTATTTT
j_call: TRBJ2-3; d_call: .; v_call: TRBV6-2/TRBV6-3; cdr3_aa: CASSYRQARPYF; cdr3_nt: TGTGCCAGCAGTTACCGTCAGGCGAGGCCGTATTTT
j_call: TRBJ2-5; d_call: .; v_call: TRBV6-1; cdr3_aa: CASSETFKETQYF; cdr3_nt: TGTGCCAGCAGTGAAACATTTAAAGAGACCCAGTACTTC
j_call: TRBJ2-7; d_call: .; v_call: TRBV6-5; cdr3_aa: CASSYSKSGVYEQYF; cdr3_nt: TGTGCCAGCAGTTACTCGAAGTCAGGGGTCTACGAGCAGTACTTC
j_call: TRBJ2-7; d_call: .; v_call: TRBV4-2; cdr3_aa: CASSQDRSSYEQYF; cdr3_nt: TGTGCCAGCAGCCAAGATCGCTCTTCCTACGAGCAGTACTTC
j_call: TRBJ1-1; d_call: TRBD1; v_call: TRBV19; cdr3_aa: CASMRDRGWAEAFF; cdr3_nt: TGTGCCAGTATGAGAGACAGGGGATGGGCTGAAGCTTTCTTT
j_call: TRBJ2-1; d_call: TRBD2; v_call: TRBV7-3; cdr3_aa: CASSLEAGVSGYYNEQFF; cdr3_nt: TGTGCCAGCAGCTTGGAAGCGGGAGTCTCCGGATACTACAATGAGCAGTTCTTC
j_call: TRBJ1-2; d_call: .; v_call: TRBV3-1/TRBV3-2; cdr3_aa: CASSQVYGVGYTF; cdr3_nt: TGTGCCAGCAGCCAAGTTTATGGGGTTGGCTACACCTTC
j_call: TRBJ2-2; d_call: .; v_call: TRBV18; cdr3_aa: CASSPRGSSGLYTGELFF; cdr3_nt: TGTGCCAGCTCCCCAAGGGGGTCTAGCGGCCTCTACACCGGGGAGCTGTTTTTT
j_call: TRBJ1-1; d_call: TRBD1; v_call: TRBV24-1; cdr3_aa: CATRGTGYTEAFF; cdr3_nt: TGTGCCACGAGGGGGACAGGGTATACTGAAGCTTTCTTT
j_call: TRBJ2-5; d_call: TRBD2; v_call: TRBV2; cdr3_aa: CASSDNRTSGGRHQETQYF; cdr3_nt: TGTGCCAGCAGTGATAATCGGACTAGCGGGGGCCGCCATCAAGAGACCCAGTACTTC
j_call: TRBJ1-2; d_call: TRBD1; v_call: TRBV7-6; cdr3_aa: CASSPVPQGNYGYTF; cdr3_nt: TGTGCCAGCAGCCCCGTCCCACAGGGGAACTATGGCTACACCTTC
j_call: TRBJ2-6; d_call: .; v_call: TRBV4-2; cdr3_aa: CASSQVAGSYSGANVLTF; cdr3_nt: TGTGCCAGCAGCCAAGTCGCAGGGAGTTATTCTGGGGCCAACGTCCTGACTTTC
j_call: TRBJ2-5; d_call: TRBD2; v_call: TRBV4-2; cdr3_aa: CASSQVAGGIKSYQETQYF; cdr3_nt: TGTGCCAGCAGCCAAGTAGCGGGGGGGATCAAGAGTTACCAAGAGACCCAGTACTTC
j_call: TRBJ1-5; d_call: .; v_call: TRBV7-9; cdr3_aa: CASSRDSPQPQHF; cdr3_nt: TGTGCCAGCAGCCGAGACAGTCCTCAGCCCCAGCATTTT
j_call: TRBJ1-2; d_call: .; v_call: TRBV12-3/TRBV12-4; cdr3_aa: CASSFRGTYGYTF; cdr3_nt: TGTGCCAGCAGCTTTAGGGGAACCTATGGCTACACCTTC
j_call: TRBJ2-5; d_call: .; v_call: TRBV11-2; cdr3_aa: CASSLSLRQETQYF; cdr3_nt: TGTGCCAGCAGCTTATCCCTCAGGCAAGAGACCCAGTACTTC
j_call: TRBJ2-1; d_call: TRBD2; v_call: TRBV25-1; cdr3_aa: CASTRTSGGPNEQFF; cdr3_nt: TGTGCCAGCACTAGGACTAGCGGGGGGCCCAATGAGCAGTTCTTC
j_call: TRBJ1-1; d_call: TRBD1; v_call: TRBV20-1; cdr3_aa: CSASTGGWTEAFF; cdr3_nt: TGCAGTGCTAGTACAGGGGGCTGGACTGAAGCTTTCTTT
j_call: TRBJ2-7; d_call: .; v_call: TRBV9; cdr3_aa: CASSVGGNAYEQYF; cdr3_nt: TGTGCCAGCAGCGTAGGTGGCAATGCCTACGAGCAGTACTTC
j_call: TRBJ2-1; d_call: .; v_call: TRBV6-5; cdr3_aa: CASKGSGEQFF; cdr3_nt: TGTGCCAGCAAGGGGTCGGGCGAGCAGTTCTTC
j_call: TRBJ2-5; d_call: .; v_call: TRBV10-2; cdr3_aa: CASRQYQETQYF; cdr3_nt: TGCGCCAGCAGACAGTACCAAGAGACCCAGTACTTC
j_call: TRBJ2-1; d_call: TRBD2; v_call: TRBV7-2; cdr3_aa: CASSFFRGSGEQFF; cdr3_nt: TGTGCCAGCAGCTTTTTTCGCGGGAGTGGTGAGCAGTTCTTC
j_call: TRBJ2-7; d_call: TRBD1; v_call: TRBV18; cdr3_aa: CASSPPVRGLTYEQYF; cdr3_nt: TGTGCCAGCTCACCACCGGTCAGGGGGCTGACCTACGAGCAGTACTTC
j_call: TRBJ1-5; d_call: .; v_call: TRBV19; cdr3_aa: CASSFRTESNQPQHF; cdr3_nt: TGTGCCAGTAGTTTCCGGACAGAGTCCAATCAGCCCCAGCATTTT